The 4 T cell receptor beta chains presented below share a single source sample, sequenced in a study of T cells in Graves' hyperthyroidism and ophthalmopathy. RNA transcripts were the template for amplifying TCR beta CDR3 regions. The HTBI primer set drove a first-round RT-PCR of the TCR CDR3. TCRdb reprocessed the multiplex PCR reads via MiXCR and lists one record per CDR3 protein. Among approximately 430,000 distinct CDR3 sequences listed, approximately 15% were seen once. Sequencing used blood. The receptors derive from a man aged 18 to 35 with Graves' ophthalmopathy.

This clonotype turned up a few times. The chain employs TRBV6-1 and TRBJ1-2, with 8 bases aligning to TRBD1. The CDR3 spans 14 residues. J gave up 6 bases and V 5 bases, and 8 bases lay outside the gene matches. Germline CDR1 and CDR2: MNHNS and SASEGT. CDR3 loop: CASSFGQGTDGYTF. Here the CDR3 DNA reads TGTGCCAGCAGTTTCGGACAGGGAACAGATGGCTACACCTTC.

As concerns this clonotype: A single base separates this from a much larger clone, so it may be a read error. The rearrangement links TRBV29-1 to TRBJ1-1; D may be TRBD1 (5 bases). Germline values: CDR1 SQVTM, CDR2 ANQGSEA. The CDR3 totals 12 residues. The chain's CDR3 is CSVLQANTEALF. The CDR3 DNA reads TGCAGCGTTTTACAGGCGAACACTGAAGCTCTCTTT.

At least ten counts were recorded for this clonotype. The rearrangement joins TRBV6-1 to TRBJ2-3, with TRBD2 matching over 8 bases. CDR3 length equals 14 residues. V trimming: 7 bases; J trimming: 4 bases; junction bases outside the gene matches: 7. Germline V gene lookup returns CDR1 MNHNS and CDR2 SASEGT. CDR3 residues: CASTSGGSPDTQYF. As DNA, the CDR3 is TGTGCCAGCACCTCGGGAGGGTCACCAGATACGCAGTATTTT.

Ten or more counts support this clonotype. The J gene is TRBJ2-1, the V gene TRBV27; maybe TRBD2 (6 bases). Germline CDR1 reads MNHEY; CDR2 reads SMNVEV (reference sequence). CDR3 size: 15 residues. Trimming took 6 bases from V and 2 from J, leaving 14 bases between them. The DNA for the CDR3 is TGTGCCAGCAGGGAGGGCTGGAGTCCCTACAATGAGCAGTTCTTC. It encodes CASREGWSPYNEQFF.